One and the same sample provided the 14 T cell receptor beta chains below, sequenced in a study of cytomegalovirus exposure and HLA in healthy donors. Vbeta (60) and Jbeta (13) primers were used in the PCR. Assay used: immunoSEQ multiplex PCR; TCRdb lists only in-frame clones, some missing. The sample has tens of thousands of clones; roughly three quarters are singletons. Sequencing was done on a sample of PBMCs. Every receptor here comes from a woman in her thirties in good health and CMV-seropositive.

The chain recombines TRBV2 with TRBJ1-5; D unclear. Germline V gene sequence: CDR1 SNHLY, CDR2 FYNNEI. This CDR3 is built from 16 residues. V was clipped by 6 bases and J by 6 bases, with 21 bases between them. Written as DNA, the CDR3 is TGTGCCAGCAGCATAAATCCCCCAACCGCGGGTCAGCCCCAGCATTTT. Translation: CASSINPPTAGQPQHF.

The chain has TRBV6-1 and TRBJ1-3, with no clear D. This CDR3 is 13 amino acids long. V gave up 5 bases and J gave up 6 bases, with 11 bases separating them. CDR1 is MNHNS, CDR2 SASEGT, per germline. The CDR3 DNA reads as TGTGCCAGCAGTTCATTCGGGGAAAACACCATATATTTT. It translates to CASSSFGENTIYF.

The chain links TRBV10-2 to TRBJ2-1, with a weak D call TRBD2 (5 bases). This CDR3 is 13 amino acids long. V was shortened by 2 bases and J by 9 bases, with 11 bases between the two germline ends. Germline V gives CDR1 WSHSY, CDR2 SAAADI. CDR3 nucleotides: TGCGCCAGCAGTGAGGGGGAGCGGCGTGAGCAGTTCTTC. Protein: CASSEGERREQFF.

The chain combines TRBV5-4 with TRBJ1-1; tentatively, D is TRBD1 (6 bases). Trimming left V 1 base short and J 6 bases short, with 13 bases between. This CDR3 has 14 residues. Per the germline V gene, CDR1 is SGHNT and CDR2 is YYREEE (reference sequence). As DNA, the CDR3 is TGTGCCAGCAGCTTGCTTACAGGGAGGGCTGAAGCTTTCTTT. Translation: CASSLLTGRAEAFF.

The chain is built from TRBV7-9 and TRBJ2-5, with 7 bases lining up with TRBD1. CDR1 is SEHNR and CDR2 is FQNEAQ in the germline V gene (reference sequence). The CDR3 totals 14 residues. Trimming took 5 bases from V and 2 from J; bases not matched to a gene: 5. The CDR3 sequence is CASSPWTGQETQYF. The DNA of the CDR3 is TGTGCCAGCAGCCCTTGGACAGGTCAAGAGACCCAGTACTTC.

The chain has TRBV9 and TRBJ1-5; TRBD1 is a possible D gene (6 bases). Germline V gene sequence: CDR1 SGDLS, CDR2 YYNGEE. CDR3 length: 15 amino acids. Trimming removed 4 bases at V and 3 bases at J, with 14 bases between. The CDR3 nucleotides read TGTGCCAGCAGCAAAGGGGGGGGGCTCAATCAGCCCCAGCATTTT. This translates into CASSKGGGLNQPQHF.

The rearrangement uses TRBV15 and TRBJ1-2; D possibly corresponds to TRBD1 (5 bases). Trimming took off 5 bases at V and 1 base at J, with 23 bases between the two ends. This CDR3 is 18 amino acids long. Germline CDR1 and CDR2: LNHNV and YYDKDF (reference sequence). The CDR3 spells CATSAWEGQGGFNYGYTF. In DNA form, the CDR3 reads TGTGCCACCAGCGCGTGGGAGGGGCAGGGAGGTTTTAACTATGGCTACACCTTC. The whole variable domain, filled in from reference TRBV15 and TRBJ1-2, reads DAMVIQNPRYQVTQFGKPVTLSCSQTLNHNVMYWYQQKSSQAPKLLFHYYDKDFNNEADTPDNFQSRRPNTSFCFLDIRSPGLGDTAMYLCATSAWEGQGGFNYGYTFGSGTRLTVV.

This chain connects TRBV5-1 to TRBJ1-2; perhaps TRBD1 as D (5 bases). With 2 bases removed from V and 7 bases from J, the gap between germline ends came to 15 bases. CDR1 SGHRS and CDR2 YFSETQ come from the germline V gene. The CDR3 has 14 amino acids. CDR3 sequence reads: CASSLGGAGAGYTF. CDR3 in DNA: TGCGCCAGCAGCTTAGGAGGGGCCGGGGCTGGCTACACCTTC.

The chain joins TRBV28 to TRBJ1-1; a weak D match, TRBD1 (6 bases). CDR1 and CDR2 from the germline V gene are MDHEN and SYDVKM. The ends were cut back, 3 bases at V and 1 base at J, with 15 bases in the middle. This CDR3 is 16 amino acids long. This CDR3 reads CASSFYHRARNTEAFF. The CDR3, as DNA: TGTGCCAGCAGTTTCTACCACAGGGCTAGGAACACTGAAGCTTTCTTT.

V is TRBV9 and J is TRBJ1-1, with TRBD1 as a possible D gene (6 bases). In germline, CDR1 is SGDLS, CDR2 YYNGEE. The CDR3 extends over 15 amino acids. The ends were cut back, 4 bases at V and 0 bases at J, with 13 bases in the middle. CDR3 in DNA: TGTGCCAGCAGCTCTACAGGGTTCATGAACACTGAAGCTTTCTTT. This codes for CASSSTGFMNTEAFF.

This clone was detected only a few times. This chain joins TRBV7-9 and TRBJ1-3, with D tentatively TRBD1 (6 bases). The CDR3 has 15 amino acids. Germline V gene data show CDR1 as SEHNR and CDR2 as FQNEAQ (reference sequence). Trimming cost V 5 bases and J 1 base, with 12 bases left between them. CDR3 residues: CASSPHTGSGNTIYF. Written as DNA, the CDR3 is TGTGCCAGCAGCCCCCACACAGGGTCTGGAAACACCATATATTTT.

CDR3 sequence (DNA): TGCGCCAGCAGTGAACTTCCGGGGGGGCGAGACACGCAGTATTTT. Residues: CASSELPGGRDTQYF. The chain recombines TRBV10-1 with TRBJ2-3; 8 positions agree with TRBD2. The CDR3 spans 15 residues. The V segment lost 3 bases and the J segment 9 bases; nucleotides outside the gene matches: 11. The germline gives CDR1 WNHNN, CDR2 SYGVQD (reference sequence).

This rearrangement joins TRBV28 to TRBJ2-1; D unclear. The germline gives CDR1 MDHEN, CDR2 SYDVKM. Trimming removed 11 bases from V and 2 bases from J, with 7 bases in between. The CDR3 loop spans 11 amino acids. CDR3 region: CASSAYNEQFF. DNA for the CDR3: TGTGCCTCATCGGCCTACAATGAGCAGTTCTTC.

This clone was seen only a few times. CDR3 coding DNA: TGTGCCAGCAGTGACCGCGGGGGGGCTGGGGGAAGCCAGCCCCAGCATTTT. Translating it yields CASSDRGGAGGSQPQHF. The chain carries TRBV27 and TRBJ1-5; D may be TRBD1 (6 bases). Germline lookup yields CDR1 MNHEY and CDR2 SMNVEV (reference sequence). V gave up 5 bases and J gave up 7 bases, with 24 bases separating them. The CDR3 sequence is 17 residues long.